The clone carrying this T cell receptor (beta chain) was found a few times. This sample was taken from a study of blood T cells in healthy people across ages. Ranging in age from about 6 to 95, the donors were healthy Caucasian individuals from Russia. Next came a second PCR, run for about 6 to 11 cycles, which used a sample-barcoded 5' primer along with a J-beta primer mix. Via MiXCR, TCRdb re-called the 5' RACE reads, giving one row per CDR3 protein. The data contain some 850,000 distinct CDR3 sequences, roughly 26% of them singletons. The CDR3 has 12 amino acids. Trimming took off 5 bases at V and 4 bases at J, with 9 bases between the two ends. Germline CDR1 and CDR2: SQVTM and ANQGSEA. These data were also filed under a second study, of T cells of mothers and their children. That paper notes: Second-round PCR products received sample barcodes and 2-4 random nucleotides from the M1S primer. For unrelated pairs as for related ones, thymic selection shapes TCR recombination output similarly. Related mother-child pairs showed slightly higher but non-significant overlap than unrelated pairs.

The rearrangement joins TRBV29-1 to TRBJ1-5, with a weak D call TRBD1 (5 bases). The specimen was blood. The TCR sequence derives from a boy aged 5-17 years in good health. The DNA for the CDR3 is TGCAGCGTTAGGCAGGGAAATCAGCCCCAGCATTTT. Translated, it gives CSVRQGNQPQHF.